Below, one TCR beta chain is given with its context. Its specificity is unknown. From the 5' RACE reads, TCRdb lists one entry per CDR3 protein and no DNA. This repertoire includes about 550,000 distinct CDR3 sequences. The source of the sample is a study of T cells expressing NK-cell markers. The study, taken as a whole, reports: A handful of donors had dominant NKG2C+ clonotypes that comprised roughly 1.0-8% of their CD8+ T cells. Several of the donors also had these clonotypes leading their CD3+CD56-NKG2C+ fraction.

This CDR3 has 14 residues. The sequence derives from a man aged 18 to 30 in good health. The chain couples TRBV12-3 or TRBV12-4 to TRBJ2-5; the TCRdb D gene call, TRBD2, has no DNA to confirm it. The material sequenced was blood T cells: a sorted CD56 or NKG2C T cell subset, CD4+ or CD8+ T cells, or bulk PBMC T cells (not recorded which). CDR3 amino acids: CASQSQGVEETQYF.